A few counts support the clone carrying this TCR beta chain. What it recognizes is unknown. RNA transcripts served as the template for amplifying TCR beta CDR3 regions. The HTBI set primed first-round TCR CDR3 RT-PCR. TCRdb fed the multiplex PCR reads into MiXCR, producing one record per CDR3 protein. The data contain roughly 640,000 distinct CDR3 sequences, roughly 16% of them singletons. This entry comes from a study of T cells in Graves' hyperthyroidism and ophthalmopathy. Findings and limits, study-wide: Among thyroid clonotypes expanded above 0.001, most also appeared in blood.

Germline V lookup: CDR1 DFQATT, CDR2 SNEGSKA (reference sequence). Trimming left V 0 bases short and J 2 bases short, with 10 bases between. CDR3 length: 14 amino acids. Diagnoses rested on clinical symptoms, serum thyroxine and TRAb, thyroid ultrasound and orbital computed tomography. PBMCs came from over 8.5 ml fresh peripheral blood. The source material was blood. V and J are TRBV20-1 and TRBJ1-1; D unresolved. The origin of this receptor is a woman aged 40 to 50 with Graves' ophthalmopathy. CDR3: CSARDARTNTEAFF. The CDR3 bases are TGCAGTGCTAGAGATGCCAGAACCAACACTGAAGCTTTCTTT.